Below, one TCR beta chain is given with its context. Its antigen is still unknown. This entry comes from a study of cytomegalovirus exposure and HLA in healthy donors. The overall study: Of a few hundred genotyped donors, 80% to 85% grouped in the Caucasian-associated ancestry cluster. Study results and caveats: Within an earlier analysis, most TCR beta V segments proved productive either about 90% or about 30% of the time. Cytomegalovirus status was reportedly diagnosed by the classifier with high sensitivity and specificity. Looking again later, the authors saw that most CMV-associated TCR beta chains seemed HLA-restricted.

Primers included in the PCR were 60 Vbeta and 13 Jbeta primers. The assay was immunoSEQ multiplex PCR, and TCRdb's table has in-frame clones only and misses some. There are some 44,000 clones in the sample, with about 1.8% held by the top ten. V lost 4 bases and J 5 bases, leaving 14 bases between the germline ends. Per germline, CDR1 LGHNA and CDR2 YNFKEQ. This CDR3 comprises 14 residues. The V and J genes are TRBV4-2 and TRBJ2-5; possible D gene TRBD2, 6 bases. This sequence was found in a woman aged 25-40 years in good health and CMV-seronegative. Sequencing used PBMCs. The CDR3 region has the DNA TGTGCCAGCAGCCTAGAGGAGGGCCCGGAGACCCAGTACTTC. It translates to CASSLEEGPETQYF.